This T cell receptor (beta chain) was sequenced for a study of T cells in Graves' hyperthyroidism and ophthalmopathy. Study details: Blood was drawn when the patient was first diagnosed and still untreated.

Amplification yielded TCR beta CDR3 regions, with RNA transcripts as the source. TCR CDR3 underwent first-round RT-PCR with the HTBI primer set. Using its own MiXCR run on the multiplex PCR reads, TCRdb lists one record per CDR3 protein. The table records roughly 360,000 distinct CDR3 sequences, approximately 13% of them present only once. Drawn at first hyperthyroidism diagnosis, the blood sample preceded any ophthalmopathy symptoms. This clonotype was picked up many times. The target antigen is unknown. Study-wide points: Peripheral blood also featured most of the thyroid clonotypes expanded above 0.001.

What was sequenced was blood. This TCR was recovered from a man aged 25 to 40 with Graves' hyperthyroidism that later progressed to Graves' ophthalmopathy.

The CDR3 nucleotides read TGTGCCAGCAGTTTATCGGGGGGGCATAATGAGCAGTTCTTC. Translated: CASSLSGGHNEQFF. This sequence joins TRBV12-3 or TRBV12-4 and TRBJ2-1, with 8 bases aligning to TRBD2. The CDR3 contains 14 residues. V was clipped by 2 bases and J by 7 bases; unmatched bases: 4.